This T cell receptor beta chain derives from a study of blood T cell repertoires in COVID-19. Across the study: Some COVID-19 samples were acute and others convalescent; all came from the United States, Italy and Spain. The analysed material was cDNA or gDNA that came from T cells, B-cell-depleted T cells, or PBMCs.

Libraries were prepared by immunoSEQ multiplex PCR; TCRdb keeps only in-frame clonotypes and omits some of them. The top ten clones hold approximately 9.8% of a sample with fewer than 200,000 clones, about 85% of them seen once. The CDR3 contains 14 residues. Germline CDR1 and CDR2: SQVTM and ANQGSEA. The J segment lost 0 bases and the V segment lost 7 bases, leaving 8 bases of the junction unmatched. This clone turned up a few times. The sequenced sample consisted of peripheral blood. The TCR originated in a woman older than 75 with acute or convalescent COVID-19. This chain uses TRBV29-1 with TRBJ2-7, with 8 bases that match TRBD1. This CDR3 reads CSARGQAASYEQYF. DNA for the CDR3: TGCAGCGCCAGGGGGCAAGCTGCCTCCTACGAGCAGTACTTC.